A selection of T cell receptor beta chains follows, all from one sample in a study of neurological immune-mediated disorders. A single record per CDR3 protein comes from TCRdb applying MiXCR to the 5' RACE reads. The sample yields 85,000 to 110,000 distinct CDR3 sequences, approximately 10% seen once. Sequenced: PBMCs. These receptors originate from a female donor with HTLV-1-associated myelopathy (HAM/TSP). Each CDR3 is given with its conserved first and last residue. Fields, in order: J gene, V gene, D gene, clone size, CDR3 protein, CDR3 DNA. D genes are given only for firm matches. The size entry is marked missing in some rows and otherwise reads once, few, many or a size class.

TRBJ2-7 TRBV24-1 TRBD1 many CATSDKGTGGNEQYF TGTGCCACCAGTGATAAAGGGACAGGGGGCAACGAGCAGTACTTC
TRBJ2-7 TRBV5-1 - many CASSLVATTGYEQYF TGCGCCAGCAGCTTAGTTGCTACAACGGGCTACGAGCAGTACTTC
TRBJ2-3 TRBV6-6 - many CASSFLKDTQYF TGTGCCAGCAGTTTCCTTAAAGATACGCAGTATTTT
TRBJ1-1 TRBV3-1 - many CASSQVGKMNTEAFF TGTGCCAGCAGCCAAGTGGGCAAGATGAACACTGAAGCTTTCTTT
TRBJ2-3 TRBV20-1 - many CSAPRSTDTQYF TGCAGTGCGCCGCGATCCACAGATACGCAGTATTTT
TRBJ2-3 TRBV5-1 TRBD2 many CASSSRLAGAADTQYF TGCGCCAGCAGCTCCAGACTAGCGGGGGCAGCAGATACGCAGTATTTT
TRBJ1-1 TRBV7-9 TRBD1 many CASSSSQGGDTEAFF TGTGCCAGCAGCTCGTCGCAGGGGGGAGACACTGAAGCTTTCTTT
TRBJ2-7 TRBV6-2/TRBV6-3 - many CASSYSFRQITSYEQYF TGTGCCAGCAGTTACTCGTTCCGACAGATTACCTCCTACGAGCAGTACTTC
TRBJ2-2 TRBV29-1 - many CSVEQGGTGELFF TGCAGCGTAGAACAGGGCGGCACCGGGGAGCTGTTTTTT
TRBJ1-4 TRBV7-9 TRBD1 many CASSLLRDRGATNEKLFF TGTGCCAGCAGCTTACTCCGGGACAGGGGTGCAACTAATGAAAAACTGTTTTTT
TRBJ2-1 TRBV20-1 - many CSARALAYNEQFF TGCAGTGCTAGAGCTCTAGCCTACAATGAGCAGTTCTTC
TRBJ2-2 TRBV10-3 TRBD1 many CAIKLTGGAQTGELFF TGTGCCATCAAGCTAACAGGGGGCGCGCAAACCGGGGAGCTGTTTTTT
TRBJ2-7 TRBV21-1 - many CASSKEKGPHRESYEQYF TGTGCCAGCAGCAAAGAGAAAGGGCCCCACAGGGAGAGCTACGAGCAGTACTTC
TRBJ2-2 TRBV5-1 - many CASRRESTGELFF TGCGCCAGCAGGAGGGAGTCCACCGGGGAGCTGTTTTTT
TRBJ2-5 TRBV7-2 TRBD2 many CASSSATSGGLETQYF TGTGCCAGCAGCTCAGCGACTAGCGGGGGTTTAGAGACCCAGTACTTC
TRBJ2-1 TRBV28 - many CASSLLAYNEQFF TGTGCCAGCAGCCTACTTGCGTACAATGAGCAGTTCTTC
TRBJ2-1 TRBV20-1 TRBD2 many CSARDLGTSGGGKQFF TGCAGTGCTAGAGATCTCGGGACTAGCGGGGGGGGGAAGCAGTTCTTC
TRBJ2-4 TRBV20-1 TRBD2 many CSAVLAGGRKDIQYF TGCAGTGCGGTACTAGCGGGGGGAAGGAAGGACATTCAGTACTTC
TRBJ2-7 TRBV27 TRBD2 few CASSPQGSGYEQYF TGTGCCAGCAGTCCCCAGGGTAGCGGGTACGAGCAGTACTTC
TRBJ2-7 TRBV4-1 TRBD2 many CASSPSRGGPYEQYF TGCGCCAGCAGCCCCTCGCGGGGGGGCCCCTACGAGCAGTACTTC
TRBJ1-4 TRBV6-1 - many CASSEVASPSTNEKLFF TGTGCCAGCAGTGAAGTTGCCTCACCCTCAACTAATGAAAAACTGTTTTTT
TRBJ1-2 TRBV6-4 TRBD1 many CASSDYGQGRGGYTF TGTGCCAGCAGTGACTACGGACAGGGCAGAGGTGGCTACACCTTC
TRBJ2-5 TRBV20-1 - many CSARSWGASVQETQYF TGCAGTGCTAGAAGTTGGGGGGCGAGCGTTCAAGAGACCCAGTACTTC
TRBJ1-3 TRBV6-1 - many CASSEGKRSGNTIYF TGTGCCAGCAGTGAGGGGAAACGCTCTGGAAACACCATATATTTT
TRBJ2-3 TRBV11-2 - many CASSLYGTNTQYF TGTGCCAGCAGCTTGTATGGTACGAATACGCAGTATTTT
TRBJ2-2 TRBV5-1 TRBD1 many CASSQGQGNTGELFF TGCGCCAGCAGCCAGGGACAGGGGAACACCGGGGAGCTGTTTTTT
TRBJ2-1 TRBV2 - many CASMGLDNNEQFF TGTGCCAGCATGGGGCTAGACAACAATGAGCAGTTCTTC
TRBJ1-6 TRBV20-1 - - CSARGNPGLGLGSPLHF TGCAGTGCTAGAGGGAATCCAGGCCTGGGATTGGGATCACCCCTCCACTTT
TRBJ2-7 TRBV28 TRBD1 - CASSSITGGRYEQYF TGTGCCAGCAGTTCGATTACAGGGGGTCGGTACGAGCAGTACTTC
TRBJ2-2 TRBV20-1 TRBD1 few CSASAGTGGTGELFF TGCAGTGCTAGCGCCGGGACAGGGGGCACCGGGGAGCTGTTTTTT
TRBJ2-3 TRBV5-1 - many CASSLVGILGTDTQYF TGCGCCAGCAGCTTGGTAGGAATCCTTGGCACAGATACGCAGTATTTT
TRBJ2-1 TRBV5-1 TRBD2 many CASRTMGGGLVGDEQFF TGCGCCAGCAGGACGATGGGCGGGGGGCTAGTCGGCGATGAGCAGTTCTTC
TRBJ2-3 TRBV7-2 TRBD2 many CASSLVAGGDDTQYF TGTGCCAGCAGCTTGGTAGCGGGGGGCGACGATACGCAGTATTTT
TRBJ2-7 TRBV5-6 - many CASSGAAVRSSYEQYF TGTGCCAGCAGCGGGGCTGCGGTTAGGAGCTCCTACGAGCAGTACTTC
TRBJ2-1 TRBV6-5 - many CASSYRGSPQGSYNEQFF TGTGCCAGCAGTTACCGGGGGTCCCCCCAAGGGTCCTACAATGAGCAGTTCTTC
TRBJ2-1 TRBV5-1 TRBD1 many CASSKTGGSYNEQFF TGCGCCAGCAGCAAGACAGGGGGGTCTTACAATGAGCAGTTCTTC